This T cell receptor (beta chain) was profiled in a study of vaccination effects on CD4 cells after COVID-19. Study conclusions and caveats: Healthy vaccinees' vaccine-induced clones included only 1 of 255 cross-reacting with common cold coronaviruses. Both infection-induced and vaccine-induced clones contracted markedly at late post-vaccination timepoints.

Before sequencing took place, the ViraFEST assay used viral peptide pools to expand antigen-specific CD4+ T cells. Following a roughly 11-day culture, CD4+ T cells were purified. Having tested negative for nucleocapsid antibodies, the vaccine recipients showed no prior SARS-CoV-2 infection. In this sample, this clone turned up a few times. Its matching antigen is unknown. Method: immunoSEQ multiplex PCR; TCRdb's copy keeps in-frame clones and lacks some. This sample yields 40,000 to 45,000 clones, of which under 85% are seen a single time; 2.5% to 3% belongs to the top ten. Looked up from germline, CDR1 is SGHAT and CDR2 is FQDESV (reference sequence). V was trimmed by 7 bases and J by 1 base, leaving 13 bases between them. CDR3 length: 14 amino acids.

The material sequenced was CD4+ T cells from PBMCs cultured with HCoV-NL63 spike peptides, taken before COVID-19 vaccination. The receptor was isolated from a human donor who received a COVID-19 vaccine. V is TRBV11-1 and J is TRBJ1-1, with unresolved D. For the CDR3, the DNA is TGTGCCAGCACCCCCATACCTTCGAACACTGAAGCTTTCTTT. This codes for CASTPIPSNTEAFF.